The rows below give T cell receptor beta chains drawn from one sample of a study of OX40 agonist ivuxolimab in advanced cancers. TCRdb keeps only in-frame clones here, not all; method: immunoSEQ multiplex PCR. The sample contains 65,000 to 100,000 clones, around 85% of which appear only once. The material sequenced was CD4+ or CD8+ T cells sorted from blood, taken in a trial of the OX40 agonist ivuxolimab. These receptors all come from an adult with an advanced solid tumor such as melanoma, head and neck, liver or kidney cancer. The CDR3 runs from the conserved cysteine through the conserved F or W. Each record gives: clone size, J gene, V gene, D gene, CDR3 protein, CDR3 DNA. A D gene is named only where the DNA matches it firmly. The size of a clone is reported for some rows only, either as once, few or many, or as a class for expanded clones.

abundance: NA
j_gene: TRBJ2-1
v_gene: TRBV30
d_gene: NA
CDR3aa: CAWTPAPGQGTSGNRNEQFF
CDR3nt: TGTGCCTGGACCCCAGCCCCGGGACAGGGAACTAGCGGGAATCGGAATGAGCAGTTCTTC

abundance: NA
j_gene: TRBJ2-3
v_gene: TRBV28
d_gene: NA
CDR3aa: CASSLIDTQYF
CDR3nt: TGTGCCAGCAGTTTGATAGATACGCAGTATTTT

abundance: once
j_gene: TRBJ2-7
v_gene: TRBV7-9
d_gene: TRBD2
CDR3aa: CASSPPASGTYEQYF
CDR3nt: TGTGCCAGCAGCCCCCCGGCTAGCGGCACCTACGAGCAGTACTTC

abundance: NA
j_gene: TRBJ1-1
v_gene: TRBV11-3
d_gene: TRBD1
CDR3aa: CATADRGRTEAFF
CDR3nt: TGTGCCACCGCGGACAGGGGGCGTACTGAAGCTTTCTTT

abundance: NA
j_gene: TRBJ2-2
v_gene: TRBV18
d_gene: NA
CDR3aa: CASSPIPQTFGDTGELFF
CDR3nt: TGTGCCAGCTCACCAATACCCCAGACGTTTGGGGACACCGGGGAGCTGTTTTTT

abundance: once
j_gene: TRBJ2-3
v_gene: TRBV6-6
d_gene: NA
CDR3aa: CASSYVPRTDTQYF
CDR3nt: TGTGCCAGCAGTTACGTGCCACGCACAGATACGCAGTATTTT

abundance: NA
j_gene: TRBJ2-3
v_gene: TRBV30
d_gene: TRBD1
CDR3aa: CAWSDRQGPQYF
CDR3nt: TGTGCCTGGAGTGACCGACAGGGACCGCAGTATTTT

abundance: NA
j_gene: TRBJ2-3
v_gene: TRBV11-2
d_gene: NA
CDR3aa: CASSLDRRDTQYF
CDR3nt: TGTGCCAGCAGCTTAGATCGTCGGGATACGCAGTATTTT

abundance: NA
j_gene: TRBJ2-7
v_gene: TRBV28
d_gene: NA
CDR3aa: CASHASSSYEQYF
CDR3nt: TGTGCCAGCCATGCCTCAAGCTCCTACGAGCAGTACTTC

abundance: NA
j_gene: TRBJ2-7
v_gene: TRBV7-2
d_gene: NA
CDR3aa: CASSFFLGGTDYEQYF
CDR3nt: TGTGCCAGCAGCTTCTTCCTGGGGGGAACGGACTACGAGCAGTACTTC

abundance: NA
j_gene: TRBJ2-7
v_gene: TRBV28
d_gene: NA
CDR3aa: CASSVTGSSYEQYF
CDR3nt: TGTGCCAGCAGTGTGACAGGCAGCTCCTACGAGCAGTACTTC

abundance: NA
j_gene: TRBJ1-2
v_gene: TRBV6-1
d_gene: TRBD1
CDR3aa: CASSGASGGHYGYTF
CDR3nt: TGTGCCAGCAGTGGAGCCTCAGGGGGTCACTATGGCTACACCTTC

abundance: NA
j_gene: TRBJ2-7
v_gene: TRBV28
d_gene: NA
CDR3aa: CASENQGSSYEQYF
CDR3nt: TGTGCCAGCGAGAATCAGGGGTCGAGCTACGAGCAGTACTTC

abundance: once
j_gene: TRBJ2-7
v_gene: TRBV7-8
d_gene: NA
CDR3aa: CASGPGGADPYEQYF
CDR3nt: TGTGCCAGCGGCCCCGGAGGGGCGGACCCCTACGAGCAGTACTTC

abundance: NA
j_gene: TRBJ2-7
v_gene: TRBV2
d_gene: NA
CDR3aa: CASTDGVGGPYYEQYF
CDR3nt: TGTGCCAGCACCGACGGGGTGGGGGGCCCATACTACGAGCAGTACTTC

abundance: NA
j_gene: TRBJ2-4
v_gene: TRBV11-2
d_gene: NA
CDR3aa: CASSFNRAVGNIQYF
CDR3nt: TGTGCCAGCAGCTTTAACAGGGCGGTAGGAAACATTCAGTACTTC

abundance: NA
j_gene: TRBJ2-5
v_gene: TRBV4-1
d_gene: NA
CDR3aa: CASSQLTGEETQYF
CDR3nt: TGCGCCAGCAGCCAATTGACGGGGGAAGAGACCCAGTACTTC

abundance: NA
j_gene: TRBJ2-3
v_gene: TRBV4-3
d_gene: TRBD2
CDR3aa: CASSQSGGGSTDTQYF
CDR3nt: TGCGCCAGCAGCCAATCGGGAGGCGGGAGCACAGATACGCAGTATTTT

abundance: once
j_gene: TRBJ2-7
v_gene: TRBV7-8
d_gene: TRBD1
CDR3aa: CASSLDTGGYEQYF
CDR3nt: TGTGCCAGCAGCTTAGATACAGGGGGGTACGAGCAGTACTTC

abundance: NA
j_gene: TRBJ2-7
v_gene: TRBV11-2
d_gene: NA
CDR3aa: CASSTDGRYEQYF
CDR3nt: TGTGCCAGCAGCACCGATGGGCGGTACGAGCAGTACTTC

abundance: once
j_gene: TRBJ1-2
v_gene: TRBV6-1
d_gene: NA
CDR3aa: CASRYIQATNYGYTF
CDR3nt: TGTGCCAGCAGGTACATTCAGGCAACCAACTATGGCTACACCTTC

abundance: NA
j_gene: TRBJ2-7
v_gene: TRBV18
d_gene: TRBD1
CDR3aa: CASSQGTGDYEQYF
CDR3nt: TGTGCCAGCTCACAAGGGACAGGGGACTACGAGCAGTACTTC